The T cell receptor (beta chain) described here comes from a study of T cell clonality in common variable immunodeficiency. Ten or more counts support this clone. Only in-frame clones appear in the TCRdb table, and some are missing; sequencing was by immunoSEQ multiplex PCR. Singletons are absent from the sample, which has tens of thousands of clones. The source material was peripheral blood mononuclear cells. The receptor's source is a person aged 18 to 75 in good health.

CDR3 DNA, as far as it was read: TGTGCCAGCAGCTTGGCAGGACAGGGAGGTTCACCC. Protein product: CASSLAGQGGSP. In full, the CDR3 is CASSLAGQGGSPLHF. The chain combines TRBV5-4 with TRBJ1-6; 8 nucleotides agree with TRBD1. The DNA ends 3 residues before the CDR3 does, and the rest of the CDR3 is filled in from the germline J gene. This CDR3 contains 15 residues. CDR1 and CDR2 from the germline V gene are SGHNT and YYREEE (reference sequence). V gave up 0 bases and J gave up 9 bases; unmatched junction bases: 5.